This TCR beta chain was obtained from a study of OX40 agonist ivuxolimab in advanced cancers. Study-level background: Ivuxolimab, which is an agonistic anti-OX40 (CD134) antibody, was administered to the patients. Across the patients, intravenous ivuxolimab was delivered every 2 weeks at 0.01 to 10 mg/kg.

Germline V lookup: CDR1 LGHNA, CDR2 YSLEER. The CDR3 consists of 15 residues. V gave up 5 bases and J gave up 7 bases; unmatched junction bases: 8. Assay: immunoSEQ multiplex PCR; the TCRdb copy retains only in-frame clones and omits some. The sample lists 5,000 to 6,000 clones, approximately 67% seen once, with 69% in the top ten. The V call is TRBV4-3, the J call TRBJ2-1; 10 positions match TRBD1. The source material was CD4+ or CD8+ T cells sorted from blood, sampled in a trial of the OX40 agonist ivuxolimab. The sequence was collected from an adult with an advanced solid tumor such as melanoma, head and neck, liver or kidney cancer. In nucleotides, the CDR3 is TGCGCCAGCAGCAGCCGGGACAGGGGTTGGAATGAGCAGTTCTTC. Protein sequence: CASSSRDRGWNEQFF.